These T cell receptor beta chains were read from a single sample in a study of OX40 agonist ivuxolimab in advanced cancers. Produced via immunoSEQ multiplex PCR; TCRdb's table is partial and in-frame only. The repertoire holds 80,000 or so clones, with roughly nine tenths as singletons. The sample was CD4+ or CD8+ T cells sorted from blood, taken in a trial of the OX40 agonist ivuxolimab. Source of these receptors: an adult with an advanced solid tumor such as melanoma, head and neck, liver or kidney cancer. The CDR3 runs from the conserved cysteine through the conserved F or W. D genes are given only for firm matches. Part of the rows lack a size; the others show once, few, many or a class for expanded clones.

v_call	clone_size	d_call	j_call	cdr3_nt	cdr3_aa
TRBV6-6	NA	TRBD2	TRBJ2-7	TGTGCCAGCAGTTACGGAGCTAGCGGACCCTACGAGCAGTACTTC	CASSYGASGPYEQYF
TRBV6-5	NA	TRBD1	TRBJ2-2	TGTGCCAGCAGTTACGGGACAGGGATCGGGGAGCTGTTTTTT	CASSYGTGIGELFF
TRBV11-2	NA	TRBD1	TRBJ2-3	TGTGCCAGCAGCCCGGGGGACAGGGTCCTTGATACGCAGTATTTT	CASSPGDRVLDTQYF
TRBV5-4	NA	TRBD2	TRBJ2-7	TGTGCCAGCAGCTTGAGCGCTGGCGGGGGGGCCAACTACGAGCAGTACTTC	CASSLSAGGGANYEQYF
TRBV28	once	NA	TRBJ2-1	TGTGCCAGCAGCCTGGCGCACGGGAGACAGTTCTTC	CASSLAHGRQFF
TRBV27	once	TRBD2	TRBJ2-1	TGTGCCAGCAGTTCCCCGGGACTAGCAGGTGGCAATGAGCAGTTCTTC	CASSSPGLAGGNEQFF
TRBV19	NA	TRBD2	TRBJ2-3	TGTGCCAGTAGGAAAACTAGCGGCCCGGAGAGAAAAGATACGCAGTATTTT	CASRKTSGPERKDTQYF
TRBV28	NA	TRBD1	TRBJ1-1	TGTGCCAGCAGTTTCAGGGGGCGGACGACTGAAGCTTTCTTT	CASSFRGRTTEAFF
TRBV7-9	NA	NA	TRBJ2-3	TGTGCCAGCAGACGGGACACCAGCACAGATACGCAGTATTTT	CASRRDTSTDTQYF
TRBV5-4	NA	TRBD2	TRBJ2-3	TGTGCCAGCAGCCTACTAGCGGGAGCCGGGTCAGATACGCAGTATTTT	CASSLLAGAGSDTQYF
TRBV27	NA	TRBD2	TRBJ2-1	TGTGCCAGCAGCACCCCGGTCGCGGGACTAAGTGTAAGGGTCTCCTACAATGAGCAGTTCTTC	CASSTPVAGLSVRVSYNEQFF
TRBV4-2	NA	NA	TRBJ2-3	TGTGCCAGCAGCCAAGATACCTCTCTTTCCAACGAGGATACGCAGTATTTT	CASSQDTSLSNEDTQYF
TRBV6-4	NA	NA	TRBJ2-3	TGTGCCAGCAGTGACTCAGGGGGGGTCCCTACGCAGTATTTT	CASSDSGGVPTQYF
TRBV29-1	NA	NA	TRBJ1-1	TGCAGCGTTGCGACCTACGTGAACACTGAAGCTTTCTTT	CSVATYVNTEAFF
TRBV18	NA	NA	TRBJ2-3	TGTGCCAGCTCACCACCGGGACTCCCGCTGGGCACAGATACGCAGTATTTT	CASSPPGLPLGTDTQYF
TRBV9	few	TRBD2	TRBJ2-3	TGTGCCAGCAGCGTAGGGTGGGCTAGCGGGGTAACGCAGTATTTT	CASSVGWASGVTQYF
TRBV5-1	NA	TRBD2	TRBJ2-1	TGCGCCAGCAGCTTGGTGACTAGCGGGTACAATGAGCAGTTCTTC	CASSLVTSGYNEQFF
TRBV28	NA	NA	TRBJ1-2	TGTGCCAGCAACTTTTTGGGGAATGGCTACACCTTC	CASNFLGNGYTF
TRBV5-1	NA	NA	TRBJ2-5	TGCGCCAGCAGCTTGGACTCATGGGGACGAACTATCCAAGAGACCCAGTACTTC	CASSLDSWGRTIQETQYF
TRBV27	few	NA	TRBJ1-1	TGTGCCAGCGGATGGCAGGAAGCTTTCTTT	CASGWQEAFF
TRBV5-1	NA	NA	TRBJ1-6	TGCGCCAGCAGCCCCGGAGGTGGGAACTATAATTCACCCCTCCACTTT	CASSPGGGNYNSPLHF
TRBV11-1	NA	NA	TRBJ1-1	TGTGCCAGCAGACCAAGCGTTAGGGTGGAGAGCACTGAAGCTTTCTTT	CASRPSVRVESTEAFF
TRBV11-2	NA	NA	TRBJ1-2	TGTGCCAGCAGCCGCGACGGGCTCAACTATGGCTACACCTTC	CASSRDGLNYGYTF
TRBV10-3	NA	NA	TRBJ2-7	TGTGCCATCAAAGGAGCGTCGAGTAAGGATGGCGAGCAGTACTTC	CAIKGASSKDGEQYF
TRBV29-1	NA	NA	TRBJ1-1	TGCAGCGTCGCAGGGGCGCGGAACACTGAAGCTTTCTTT	CSVAGARNTEAFF
TRBV5-1	NA	NA	TRBJ2-7	TGCGCCAGCAGCTTGTCACGGGAGCTCTACGAGCAGTACTTC	CASSLSRELYEQYF
TRBV19	once	NA	TRBJ2-7	TGTGCCAGTAGTCCCAGGCGCCGACAAGCGGAAAGCTCCTACGAGCAGTACTTC	CASSPRRRQAESSYEQYF
TRBV18	NA	NA	TRBJ1-3	TGTGCCAGCTCACCACCGCCTAACCCTGGAAACACCATATATTTT	CASSPPPNPGNTIYF
TRBV10-3	NA	TRBD2	TRBJ2-7	TGTGCCATCAATACCGGACTAGCGGGAGCCAACGAGCAGTACTTC	CAINTGLAGANEQYF
TRBV5-1	NA	TRBD2	TRBJ2-2	TGCGCCAGCAGCCCGACCGGGACTACTTACACCGGGGAGCTGTTTTTT	CASSPTGTTYTGELFF
TRBV2	once	TRBD1	TRBJ2-6	TGTGCCAGCCATGGACAGGGAAAGGCTGGGGCCAACGTCCTGACTTTC	CASHGQGKAGANVLTF
TRBV30	once	TRBD1	TRBJ1-6	TGTGCCTGGAGCCGGGACAGGGTTGATAATTCACCCCTCCACTTT	CAWSRDRVDNSPLHF
TRBV25-1	NA	NA	TRBJ1-3	TGTGCCAGCAGTGAATCAGGGTCTGGAAACACCATATATTTT	CASSESGSGNTIYF
TRBV6-6	NA	NA	TRBJ1-1	TGTGCCAGCAGTTACGGGTCCGGTGGGGTCACTGAAGCTTTCTTT	CASSYGSGGVTEAFF
TRBV21-1	NA	NA	TRBJ2-1	TGTGCCAGCAGCGGGACTAGCAGGTCCGAGGAGCAGTTCTTC	CASSGTSRSEEQFF
TRBV5-1	NA	TRBD1	TRBJ2-3	TGCGCCAGCAGCGAGAGGGGGCCCGATACGCAGTATTTT	CASSERGPDTQYF
TRBV6-5	NA	NA	TRBJ1-6	TGTGCCAGCAGCTCCCGGGCGTTGGTGAATTCACCCCTCCACTTT	CASSSRALVNSPLHF
TRBV6-5	NA	NA	TRBJ2-1	TGTGCCAGCAGTTACGGCAGGGGAGTTATCGATGAGCAGTTCTTC	CASSYGRGVIDEQFF
TRBV5-1	NA	TRBD1	TRBJ2-7	TGCGCCAGCAGCTTAGTTGGGACAGCCAACTCCTACGAGCAGTACTTC	CASSLVGTANSYEQYF
TRBV9	once	NA	TRBJ1-1	TGTGCCAGCAGCCCCCATGGTGATATGAACACTGAAGCTTTCTTT	CASSPHGDMNTEAFF
TRBV7-3	NA	NA	TRBJ2-1	TGTGCCAGCAGCTTGACTCGGGACGTTGGTGAGCAGTTCTTC	CASSLTRDVGEQFF
TRBV6-1	NA	NA	TRBJ2-7	TGTGCCAGCTCGACAGGTTGGCGCGAGCAGTACTTC	CASSTGWREQYF
TRBV6-5	NA	NA	TRBJ1-5	TGTGCCAGCAGTTACTCGGGCGGCTCCAATCAGCCCCAGCATTTT	CASSYSGGSNQPQHF
TRBV30	NA	TRBD1	TRBJ1-2	TGTGCCTGGAGTATGACAGGGGAGGGTGGCTACACCTTC	CAWSMTGEGGYTF
TRBV11-3	once	TRBD1	TRBJ2-1	TGTGCCAGCAGCAGGAACAGGGGTGCCAATGGGCAGTTCTTC	CASSRNRGANGQFF
TRBV5-1	NA	NA	TRBJ2-1	TGCGCCAGCAGCTTGGAACTAGCCGCCTCTCCGTTCCTGAGCTCCTACAATGAGCAGTTCTTC	CASSLELAASPFLSSYNEQFF
TRBV7-6	few	NA	TRBJ2-7	TGTGCCAGCAGCTTTATGAGGGGCGAGCAGTACTTC	CASSFMRGEQYF
TRBV7-9	few	NA	TRBJ1-5	TGTGCCAGCAGCTGGGGGGATCAGCCCCAGCATTTT	CASSWGDQPQHF
TRBV6-1	once	NA	TRBJ2-3	TGTGCCTACAGTCTCGGGGGCCAGTCCGGTACGCAGTATTTT	CAYSLGGQSGTQYF
TRBV27	NA	TRBD1	TRBJ2-7	TGTGCCAGCAGTTTCGTCCCGGACAGGACCTACGAGCAGTACTTC	CASSFVPDRTYEQYF
TRBV7-2	NA	TRBD1	TRBJ1-3	TGTGCCAGCAGCCACGGGACAGGACAGACCATATATTTT	CASSHGTGQTIYF
TRBV6-4	NA	TRBD2	TRBJ2-7	TGTGCCAGGGGTATGGGACTAGCGAGCTACGAGCAGTACTTC	CARGMGLASYEQYF
TRBV6-1	NA	TRBD1	TRBJ1-1	TGTGCCAGCAGTGAACAGGGGGGGGTCGGCACTGAAGCTTTCTTT	CASSEQGGVGTEAFF
TRBV28	NA	TRBD2	TRBJ2-1	TGTGCCAGCAGTTTTTTCCCTATACTAGCGGGAAAGGGTTACAATGAGCAGTTCTTC	CASSFFPILAGKGYNEQFF